Below are 29 T cell receptor beta chains sequenced from a single sample in a study of blood T cell repertoires in COVID-19 (dated by TCRdb to about 2020). Libraries were made using the immunoSEQ multiplex PCR assay. Sourced from immuneACCESS, this table was stored by TCRdb with only in-frame sequences that have V and J called. A share of the clones is absent; for the studies checked, an unresolved V gene accounts for under half, and the remainder has no known explanation. This sample comprises approximately 200,000 clones, around 85% of them detected only once. The ten largest account for 9.5% to 15% of the sample. The sample taken for sequencing was peripheral blood. The origin of the receptors is a woman aged 45-59 years with acute or convalescent COVID-19.

This rearrangement joins TRBV30 to TRBJ1-6; D is undetermined. CDR3 length equals 11 residues. The ends were cut back, 3 bases at V and 7 bases at J, with 4 bases in the middle. The germline V gene has CDR1 GTSNPN and CDR2 SVGIG (reference sequence). In nucleotides, the CDR3 is TGTGCCTGGAGGCTAAATTCACCCCTCCACTTT. Encoded protein: CAWRLNSPLHF.

In DNA form, the CDR3 reads TGTGCCAGCAGCATTCCCGGGACTAGCGGTTACGAGCAGTACTTC. Its translation is CASSIPGTSGYEQYF. The chain carries TRBV21-1 and TRBJ2-7; the table calls TRBD2, which could not be checked here. TRBV21-1 is tagged as a pseudogene. The CDR3 totals 15 residues.

This clone was found once. The rearrangement joins TRBV6-6 to TRBJ2-1, with TRBD2 matching 9 bases. Germline-derived CDR1 and CDR2 are MNHNY and SVGAGI (reference sequence). V shed 10 bases, J shed 7 bases, and the junction held 11 bases outside the gene matches. This CDR3 has 14 amino acids. DNA for the CDR3: TGTGCCACCGGGCCAGCGGGGGGCCTAAATGAGCAGTTCTTC. It codes for CATGPAGGLNEQFF.

The chain uses TRBV4-3 and TRBJ2-1, with 9 bases lining up with TRBD2. The CDR3 spans 18 residues. Germline V gene sequence: CDR1 LGHNA, CDR2 YSLEER. V lost 2 bases, J lost 0 bases, and 8 bases stayed unmatched. CDR3 sequence (DNA): TGCGCCAGCAGCCAACAGTCGACTAGCGGAAGCTCCTACAATGAGCAGTTCTTC. Residues: CASSQQSTSGSSYNEQFF.

The chain joins TRBV30 to TRBJ2-1; 11 nucleotides match TRBD1. V lost 0 bases, J lost 6 bases, and 16 bases stayed unmatched. CDR3 length: 19 amino acids. Germline V lookup: CDR1 GTSNPN, CDR2 SVGIG (reference sequence). The CDR3 loop reads CAWSVWTGGGLVSGNEQFF. CDR3 sequence (DNA): TGTGCCTGGAGTGTTTGGACAGGGGGCGGCCTGGTCAGTGGCAATGAGCAGTTCTTC.

V and J are TRBV27 and TRBJ2-2, with 12 bases identical to TRBD2. V dropped 2 bases and J dropped 3; count of bases not matched to a gene: 7. This CDR3 has 18 amino acids. Germline lookup yields CDR1 MNHEY and CDR2 SMNVEV (reference sequence). The CDR3 nucleotides are TGTGCCAGCAGTTTACTAGCGGGGGGGAGCCCTCACACCGGGGAGCTGTTTTTT. Its translation: CASSLLAGGSPHTGELFF.

The chain uses TRBV27 and TRBJ1-5, with D perhaps TRBD1 (6 bases). This CDR3 has 14 amino acids. Looked up from germline, CDR1 is MNHEY and CDR2 is SMNVEV (reference sequence). Trimming took off 5 bases at V and 6 bases at J, with 14 bases between the two ends. CDR3 sequence: CASSLQGVGQPQHF. The CDR3 DNA sequence: TGTGCCAGCAGTCTACAGGGAGTGGGTCAGCCCCAGCATTTT.

The J gene is TRBJ2-7, the V gene TRBV19, with TRBD1 identical over 9 bases. The CDR3 is made up of 14 amino acids. From germline, CDR1 is LNHDA and CDR2 SQIVND (reference sequence). The junction had 5 bases not matched to a gene; V was cut back by 5 bases and J by 3 bases. The CDR3 coding sequence is TGTGCCAGTAGTTCGACAGGGGGATTCTACGAGCAGTACTTC. Amino acids: CASSSTGGFYEQYF.

The chain uses TRBV27 and TRBJ1-6, with D unresolved. Trimming shortened V by 5 bases and J by 0 bases, and 14 bases separated the two germline ends. Per the germline V gene, CDR1 is MNHEY and CDR2 is SMNVEV (reference sequence). The CDR3 is 17 residues long. CDR3 in DNA: TGTGCCAGCAGTCCTCTGATCGGGAGCTCCTATAATTCACCCCTCCACTTT. It specifies CASSPLIGSSYNSPLHF.

This chain uses TRBV24-1 with TRBJ2-1; D is perhaps TRBD2 (5 bases). The CDR3 spans 16 residues. The V end was cut by 5 bases, the J end by 3 bases, with 16 bases between. CDR1 and CDR2 (germline): KGHDR, SFDVKD. CDR3 residues: CATSALRGADYNEQFF. The DNA for the CDR3 is TGTGCCACCAGTGCCCTACGGGGAGCAGACTACAATGAGCAGTTCTTC.

This clone was counted once. The V and J genes are TRBV18 and TRBJ1-4, with unresolved D. Germline V gene data show CDR1 as KGHSH and CDR2 as LQKENI. The V gene lost 3 bases and the J gene lost 4 bases, with 15 bases spanning the gap. The CDR3 runs to 16 residues. CDR3 sequence reads: CASSPSPGVLNEKLFF. CDR3 nucleotides: TGTGCCAGCTCACCGAGCCCCGGGGTCCTTAATGAAAAACTGTTTTTT.

The gene calls are TRBV10-2 and TRBJ2-1, with 10 positions matching TRBD1. Trimming at V came to 8 bases and at J to 8 bases, leaving 6 bases not matched to a gene. Germline assignment: CDR1 WSHSY and CDR2 SAAADI. The CDR3 spans 13 residues. The CDR3 region is CASRRDRGYEQFF. CDR3 nucleotide sequence: TGCGCCAGCCGAAGGGACAGGGGCTATGAGCAGTTCTTC.

Only a few counts were recorded for this clone. The V and J genes are TRBV7-9 and TRBJ2-2; D uncertain. Germline assignment: CDR1 SEHNR and CDR2 FQNEAQ (reference sequence). V lost 2 bases to trimming and J lost 5 bases, with 6 bases between them. This CDR3 has 13 amino acids. The CDR3 loop reads CASSLTATGELFF. The DNA for the CDR3 is TGTGCCAGCAGCTTAACAGCTACCGGGGAGCTGTTTTTT.

This clone has only one observation. Here the CDR3 DNA reads TGTGCCAGCTCACCCGACAGGGGGTCGGGTCAGCCCCAGCATTTT. It translates to CASSPDRGSGQPQHF. The J gene is TRBJ1-5, the V gene TRBV18; 9 nucleotides align to TRBD1. This CDR3 spans 15 amino acids. With 3 bases clipped from V and 6 bases from J, the junction kept 6 bases outside the gene matches. Germline V gives CDR1 KGHSH, CDR2 LQKENI.

The rearrangement uses TRBV5-4 and TRBJ2-3; D gene unclear. Germline-derived CDR1 and CDR2 are SGHNT and YYREEE (reference sequence). V lost 1 base, J lost 0 bases, and 9 bases lay in between. There are 15 residues in the CDR3. The CDR3 DNA is TGTGCCAGCAGCTTGTTCCAGTCTAGCACAGATACGCAGTATTTT. Amino acid sequence: CASSLFQSSTDTQYF.

The chain joins TRBV3-1 (or the pseudogene TRBV3-2) to TRBJ1-3, with a weak D call TRBD1 (5 bases). This CDR3 is built from 14 residues. V was cut by 6 bases and J by 3 bases, with 12 bases left in between. Germline-derived CDR1 and CDR2 are LGHDT and YNNKEL (reference sequence). CDR3 loop: CASRLTGRGNTIYF. The CDR3, as DNA: TGTGCCAGCAGGCTCACAGGTCGTGGAAACACCATATATTTT.

This sequence joins TRBV7-9 and TRBJ1-2, with unresolved D. CDR1 and CDR2 (germline): SEHNR, FQNEAQ (reference sequence). V lost 5 bases and J 4 bases, leaving 11 bases between the germline ends. This CDR3 contains 13 residues. The CDR3 region is CASSNEGFYGYTF. The CDR3 nucleotides are TGTGCCAGCAGCAACGAGGGATTCTATGGCTACACCTTC. Filled out from reference TRBV7-9 and TRBJ1-2, the complete variable domain reads DTGVSQNPRHKITKRGQNVTFRCDPISEHNRLYWYRQTLGQGPEFLTYFQNEAQLEKSRLLSDRFSAERPKGSFSTLEIQRTEQGDSAMYLCASSNEGFYGYTFGSGTRLTVV.

This clone was counted a single time. V and J are TRBV11-2 and TRBJ2-2, with 8 nucleotides matching TRBD2. Germline V lookup: CDR1 SGHAT, CDR2 FQNNGV. The V and J ends lost 7 bases and 5 bases, in that order; junction bases with no gene match: 6. The CDR3 consists of 14 residues. CDR3 DNA: TGTGCCAGCACCTGGCGGGGGGCGACCGGGGAGCTGTTTTTT. Its translation is CASTWRGATGELFF.

The gene calls are TRBV19 and TRBJ1-5, with D possibly TRBD1 on 6 matching bases. The CDR3 is made up of 15 amino acids. Looked up from germline, CDR1 is LNHDA and CDR2 is SQIVND (reference sequence). V dropped 6 bases and J dropped 0 bases, with 12 bases sitting between them. CDR3 DNA: TGTGCCAGTAGGGTACAGGGCGATAGCAATCAGCCCCAGCATTTT. Amino acid sequence: CASRVQGDSNQPQHF. Looking up the rest from reference TRBV19 and TRBJ1-5 gives the full variable domain: DGGITQSPKYLFRKEGQNVTLSCEQNLNHDAMYWYRQDPGQGLRLIYYSQIVNDFQKGDIAEGYSVSREKKESFPLTVTSAQKNPTAFYLCASRVQGDSNQPQHFGDGTRLSIL.

CDR3: CASSTRQGVGTNEKLFF. The CDR3 DNA is TGCGCCAGCAGCACTCGACAGGGTGTAGGAACTAATGAAAAACTGTTTTTT. The J gene is TRBJ1-4, the V gene TRBV5-1; 7 bases agree with TRBD1. Germline CDR1 reads SGHRS; CDR2 reads YFSETQ. Trimming at V came to 4 bases and at J to 1 base, leaving 10 bases not matched to a gene. This CDR3 is built from 17 residues.

The rearrangement uses TRBV11-3 and TRBJ2-5, with 12 bases that match TRBD2. The trim removed 5 bases at V and 4 bases at J, leaving 5 bases unmatched. The CDR3 is 15 amino acids. Germline V gene data show CDR1 as SGHNT and CDR2 as YENEEA. DNA for the CDR3: TGTGCCAGCAGCCTGACTAGCGGGAGTGCAGAGACCCAGTACTTC. It translates to CASSLTSGSAETQYF.

The chain couples TRBV5-1 to TRBJ1-4; 7 positions agree with TRBD1. Looked up from germline, CDR1 is SGHRS and CDR2 is YFSETQ. The V segment lost 3 bases and the J segment 1 base; nucleotides outside the gene matches: 12. The CDR3 sequence is 18 residues long. CDR3 loop: CASSWGRQGRGTNEKLFF. The CDR3 DNA follows: TGCGCCAGCAGCTGGGGCCGACAGGGAAGGGGAACTAATGAAAAACTGTTTTTT.

A single count supports this clone. The gene calls are TRBV29-1 and TRBJ1-5; 8 bases match TRBD1. Looked up from germline, CDR1 is SQVTM and CDR2 is ANQGSEA. This CDR3 region has 13 residues. The V gene end was trimmed by 4 bases and the J gene end by 7 bases; junction bases not matched to a gene: 6. CDR3 loop: CSVGDRSGQPQHF. CDR3 coding DNA: TGCAGCGTTGGGGACAGGTCCGGGCAGCCCCAGCATTTT.

This clone was recorded a few times. The chain recombines TRBV29-1 with TRBJ1-2; 7 bases fit TRBD1. The length of the CDR3 is 11 residues. Germline CDR1 SQVTM, CDR2 ANQGSEA. Trimming at V came to 2 bases and at J to 9 bases, leaving 3 bases not matched to a gene. DNA for the CDR3: TGCAGCGTTGAATGGGACAGCCGCTACACCTTC. Translation: CSVEWDSRYTF.

The genes are TRBV5-6 and TRBJ1-1, with 10 nucleotides matching TRBD1. The CDR3 runs to 14 residues. Trimming cost V 0 bases and J 5 bases; bases outside gene matches: 1. Per germline, CDR1 SGHDT and CDR2 YYEEEE. This chain's CDR3 is CASSLGQGATEAFF. The DNA of the CDR3 is TGTGCCAGCAGCTTGGGACAGGGGGCGACTGAAGCTTTCTTT.

CDR3 bases: TGTGCCAGCAGCTTAGGTACTGACAGTTTTTCTAGCAATCAGCCCCAGCATTTT. It yields the protein CASSLGTDSFSSNQPQHF. J is TRBJ1-5 and V is TRBV7-8; possibly TRBD1 for D (5 bases). Per germline, CDR1 SGHVS and CDR2 FQNEAQ. This CDR3 region has 18 residues. V was cut by 1 base and J by 0 bases, with 16 bases left in between.

The chain has TRBV7-2 and TRBJ2-1; D gene uncertain. Trimming pared 2 bases from V and 9 bases from J, leaving 14 bases between. The CDR3 contains 14 residues. Germline CDR1 SGHTA, CDR2 FQGNSA. CDR3 sequence (DNA): TGTGCCAGCAGCTTAAAATCCGGCGGTGGTGAGCAGTTCTTC. Translated: CASSLKSGGGEQFF.

V gene TRBV30 combines with J gene TRBJ1-1; TRBD1 might be the D (5 bases). CDR1 is GTSNPN and CDR2 is SVGIG in the germline V gene (reference sequence). This CDR3 is 12 amino acids long. V lost 8 bases to trimming and J lost 3 bases, with 13 bases between them. The CDR3 here is CAGAGTHTEAFF. In DNA form, the CDR3 reads TGTGCCGGCGCCGGGACTCACACTGAAGCTTTCTTT. The full variable domain, in which reference TRBV30 and TRBJ1-1 provide the parts outside the CDR3, is SQTIHQWPATLVQPVGSPLSLECTVEGTSNPNLYWYRQAAGRGLQLLFYSVGIGQISSEVPQNLSASRPQDRQFILSSKKLLLSDSGFYLCAGAGTHTEAFFGQGTRLTVV.

This chain uses TRBV19 with TRBJ2-7, with D possibly matching TRBD2 (5 bases). CDR3 size: 13 residues. Looked up from germline, CDR1 is LNHDA and CDR2 is SQIVND (reference sequence). V was pared by 4 bases and J by 6 bases, with 13 bases between. The CDR3 coding sequence is TGTGCCAGTAGTACCCTCGGGAATAGCGAGCAGTACTTC. Translation gives CASSTLGNSEQYF.